The rows below give T cell receptor beta chains drawn from one sample of a study. TCRdb processed the 5' RACE reads anew with MiXCR; each CDR3 protein has one entry. The sample lists roughly 57,000 distinct CDR3 sequences; more than 20% were seen once. The specimen was tumor-infiltrating Tregs sorted from the breast tumor. These receptors all stem from a female donor with breast cancer. CDR3s include the opening cysteine and the closing phenylalanine or tryptophan. The D gene is left open where the match is weak. Clone sizes are given selectively: once, few, many, or a class where the clone is expanded.

many TRBJ1-5 TRBV7-8 NA TGTGCCAGCAGCCCCACAGGGACCAATCAGCCCCAGCATTTT CASSPTGTNQPQHF
once TRBJ2-6 TRBV12-3/TRBV12-4 NA TGTGCCAGCAGTTTACACAGCAACTCTGGGGCCAACGTCCTGTCTTTC CASSLHSNSGANVLSF
many TRBJ1-2 TRBV6-5 NA TGTGCCAGCCGATTACAAGAGGGGTCCTATGGCTACACCTTC CASRLQEGSYGYTF
NA TRBJ2-7 TRBV18 NA TGTGCCAGCTCATCGTCAAACTACCGACCGTCGACCACCTACGAGCAGTACTTC CASSSSNYRPSTTYEQYF
NA TRBJ2-7 TRBV7-3 TRBD2 TGTGCCAGCGGAGGAGGCGGGGGCGAGCAGTACTTC CASGGGGGEQYF
once TRBJ2-3 TRBV5-1 NA TGCGCCAGCACACAAGGGGCTAGTCAAGCAGATACGCAGTATTTT CASTQGASQADTQYF
many TRBJ2-7 TRBV15 TRBD2 TGTGCCACCAGCACTCGAGCGGGAGGAGACGAGCAGTACTTC CATSTRAGGDEQYF
few TRBJ1-3 TRBV12-3/TRBV12-4 TRBD1 TGTGCCAGCAGTTTTACAGGGGCCTCTGGAAACACCATATATTTT CASSFTGASGNTIYF
NA TRBJ2-5 TRBV15 TRBD1 TGTGCCACCAGCAAAGCCGGGACAGGGGAAGAGACCCAGTACTTC CATSKAGTGEETQYF
NA TRBJ2-4 TRBV7-6 NA TGTGCCAGCGGCTTAGACCTGGACTCAGCCAAAAACATTCAGTACTTC CASGLDLDSAKNIQYF
NA TRBJ1-2 TRBV6-5 NA TGTGCCAGCAGAAAACCGGGGGGCGTCTATGGCTACACCTTC CASRKPGGVYGYTF
NA TRBJ1-2 TRBV12-3/TRBV12-4 NA TGTGCCAGCACCCACCTGCGACAGGATCTAGGCTACACCTTC CASTHLRQDLGYTF
many TRBJ1-1 TRBV7-2 NA TGTGCCAGCAGCTTTAGCGGGGCTGAAGCTTTCTTT CASSFSGAEAFF
few TRBJ1-2 TRBV28 NA TGTGCCAGCAGTACCGACACCCTATATGGCTACACCTTC CASSTDTLYGYTF
few TRBJ2-3 TRBV7-9 NA TGTGCCAGCAGCTTAAGGATCAGCACAGATACGCAGTATTTT CASSLRISTDTQYF
few TRBJ2-2 TRBV20-1 NA TGCAGTGCTCGAGGGGCGAGGCTTAGCGCCGGGGAGCTGTTTTTT CSARGARLSAGELFF
NA TRBJ2-5 TRBV10-1 NA TGCGCCAGCAGTGAGTCGTTGGGTCAGGGAGAGACCCAGTACTTC CASSESLGQGETQYF
NA TRBJ1-5 TRBV7-2 NA TGTGCCAGCAGCTTAGCGCGCGGGGAGAATCAGCCCCAGCATTTT CASSLARGENQPQHF
many TRBJ1-5 TRBV20-1 TRBD1 TGCAGTGCTAGCCGGTCGGACAGGGGCAATCAGCCCCAGCATTTT CSASRSDRGNQPQHF
NA TRBJ2-7 TRBV10-3 TRBD1 TGTGCCATCAGAGAGACAGGGGAGCAGTACTTC CAIRETGEQYF
NA TRBJ1-1 TRBV10-1 NA TGCGCCAGCAGACCACTAACTGAAGCTTTCTTT CASRPLTEAFF
many TRBJ2-3 TRBV7-2 NA TGTGCCAGCCTGGCCAGTCGCGGCACAGATACGCAGTATTTT CASLASRGTDTQYF